These 29 T cell receptor beta chains originate from one sample sequenced in a study of a mutant IDH1 vaccine in newly diagnosed glioma. Some clones are missing from TCRdb's copy, which holds only in-frame ones; the method was immunoSEQ multiplex PCR. This sample has tens of thousands of clones, with 85% to 95% found just once. Their specific antigens are unknown. Described time point: week 35, safety follow-up. A 20-mer mutant IDH1 peptide at 300 ug was injected subcutaneously with topical imiquimod. This material consisted of PBMCs, taken from a glioma patient whose treatment included an IDH1 peptide vaccine. The receptors were gathered from a middle-aged man with glioma.

The V call is TRBV6-1, the J call TRBJ2-2; TRBD2 agrees at 9 bases. The CDR3 has 16 amino acids. Germline V gene sequence: CDR1 MNHNS, CDR2 SASEGT. Unmatched junction bases numbered 7, after V lost 4 bases and J lost 4 bases. For the CDR3, the DNA is TGTGCCAGCAGTGTCCGGACTAGCGAACTCACCGGGGAGCTGTTTTTT. Protein sequence: CASSVRTSELTGELFF.

CDR3 in DNA: TGTGCCAGCAGCTCCGGTGGGACAGGGTGGACCTACGAGCAGTACTTC. Translation gives CASSSGGTGWTYEQYF. This sequence joins TRBV7-9 and TRBJ2-7; 9 bases align to TRBD1. With V trimmed by 4 bases and J by 2 bases, 9 bases remained unmatched. The CDR3 extends over 16 amino acids. Germline V gene lookup returns CDR1 SEHNR and CDR2 FQNEAQ (reference sequence).

The V and J genes are TRBV30 and TRBJ2-7; no definite D call. Germline V gene lookup returns CDR1 GTSNPN and CDR2 SVGIG (reference sequence). Trimming shortened V by 0 bases and J by 2 bases, and 11 bases separated the two germline ends. The CDR3 has 14 amino acids. The CDR3 nucleotides are TGTGCCTGGAGTGTCGGCAGGTTTCCCTACGAGCAGTACTTC. This sequence encodes CAWSVGRFPYEQYF.

This rearrangement joins TRBV4-3 to TRBJ1-2; D remains ambiguous. With 0 bases removed from V and 6 bases from J, the gap between germline ends came to 17 bases. There are 16 residues in the CDR3. The V gene's germline CDR1 is LGHNA and CDR2 YSLEER. This CDR3 reads CASSQDGGRSLHGYTF. The CDR3, as DNA: TGCGCCAGCAGCCAAGATGGTGGGCGATCTTTACATGGCTACACCTTC.

The chain has TRBV27 and TRBJ1-2, with D maybe TRBD1 (6 bases). V shed 4 bases and J shed 5 bases, with 8 bases lying between them. The CDR3 has 12 residues. Germline V gene lookup returns CDR1 MNHEY and CDR2 SMNVEV (reference sequence). The CDR3 loop is CASSYTGYGYTF. DNA for the CDR3: TGTGCCAGCAGTTACACAGGGTATGGCTACACCTTC.

The genes are TRBV9 and TRBJ2-1; 7 bases agree with TRBD1. Germline values: CDR1 SGDLS, CDR2 YYNGEE. This CDR3 spans 16 amino acids. The trim removed 6 bases at V and 4 bases at J, leaving 13 bases unmatched. The CDR3 is CASNPLSQGVYNEQFF. The CDR3 bases are TGTGCCAGCAACCCCCTCAGCCAGGGGGTATACAATGAGCAGTTCTTC.

The genes are TRBV11-3 and TRBJ1-6; 7 bases line up with TRBD1. Trimming took 4 bases from V and 5 from J; bases not matched to a gene: 5. Germline CDR1 SGHNT, CDR2 YENEEA. The CDR3 is 15 residues long. The CDR3 bases are TGTGCCAGCAGCTCCAGGGGGGATGATAATTCACCCCTCCACTTT. Protein: CASSSRGDDNSPLHF.

The CDR3 region has the DNA TGCGCCAGCAGCTTTGGTGGGATAGGGGAGACCCAGTACTTC. Protein sequence: CASSFGGIGETQYF. The genes are TRBV5-1 and TRBJ2-5; D uncertain. Trimming took off 2 bases at V and 5 bases at J, with 13 bases between the two ends. This CDR3 has 14 residues. Germline-derived CDR1 and CDR2 are SGHRS and YFSETQ.

This chain uses TRBV6-6 with TRBJ2-1, with TRBD2 matching 8 bases. V shed 6 bases, J shed 8 bases, and the junction held 12 bases outside the gene matches. Germline V gene data show CDR1 as MNHNY and CDR2 as SVGAGI (reference sequence). This CDR3 has 15 residues. For the CDR3, the DNA is TGTGCCAGCAGATCCGGGACTAGTTTCTGGGATGAGCAGTTCTTC. This sequence encodes CASRSGTSFWDEQFF.

This chain uses TRBV7-9 with TRBJ1-1, with D uncertain. The V and J ends lost 1 base and 1 base respectively, with 7 bases between them. Germline V CDR1 and CDR2: SEHNR, FQNEAQ (reference sequence). The CDR3 sequence is 14 residues long. CDR3 region: CASSLVQKNTEAFF. CDR3 in DNA: TGTGCCAGCAGCTTAGTACAAAAGAACACTGAAGCTTTCTTT.

CDR3 residues: CASSVGTVNEQFF. The DNA of the CDR3 is TGTGCCAGCAGCGTTGGGACGGTCAATGAGCAGTTCTTC. The chain carries TRBV7-8 and TRBJ2-1; D could derive from TRBD1 or TRBD2 (5 bases each). Germline V gene sequence: CDR1 SGHVS, CDR2 FQNEAQ. The CDR3 spans 13 residues. Trimming pared 5 bases from V and 6 bases from J, leaving 11 bases between. The full variable domain, its missing parts supplied by reference TRBV7-8 and TRBJ2-1, is GAGVSQSPRYKVAKRGQDVALRCDPISGHVSLFWYQQALGQGPEFLTYFQNEAQLDKSGLPSDRFFAERPEGSVSTLKIQRTQQEDSAVYLCASSVGTVNEQFFGPGTRLTVL.

This chain links TRBV6-4 with TRBJ2-1; D ambiguous. CDR1 and CDR2 (germline): MRHNA, SNTAGT. The CDR3 spans 13 residues. Trimming left V 4 bases short and J 7 bases short, with 11 bases between. The CDR3 loop reads CASSATAENEQFF. The CDR3 DNA reads TGTGCCAGCAGTGCAACAGCAGAGAATGAGCAGTTCTTC.

This clone came up a few times. The chain combines TRBV15 with TRBJ2-7; either TRBD1 or TRBD2 may supply D (5 bases each). The CDR3 is 15 residues long. The germline V and J ends were trimmed by 3 bases and 4 bases, with 16 bases remaining between them. Germline CDR1 LNHNV, CDR2 YYDKDF (reference sequence). The CDR3 region has the DNA TGTGCCACCAGCAGGGGGACCGAGTATGAGTACGAGCAGTACTTC. It codes for CATSRGTEYEYEQYF.

V usage is TRBV7-3 and J usage is TRBJ2-3; 14 bases map to TRBD2. This CDR3 is built from 17 residues. The germline V gene encodes CDR1 SGHTA and CDR2 FQGTGA. V lost 5 bases, J lost 1 base, and 5 bases stayed unmatched. The CDR3 nucleotides are TGTGCCAGCAGCCTAGGGACTAGCGGGAGTGGCACAGATACGCAGTATTTT. Protein sequence: CASSLGTSGSGTDTQYF.

The rearrangement uses TRBV4-3 and TRBJ2-7, with D maybe TRBD2 (5 bases). Deletions cut 1 base from V and 1 base from J, with 17 bases between. CDR3 length: 17 amino acids. Germline V gene sequence: CDR1 LGHNA, CDR2 YSLEER. Here the CDR3 DNA reads TGCGCCAGCAGCCAAGGTCTACCCGGGGAGCCATCCTACGAGCAGTACTTC. The encoded protein is CASSQGLPGEPSYEQYF.

The chain is built from TRBV5-1 and TRBJ2-7, with 7 bases that match TRBD1. V lost 4 bases, J lost 3 bases, and 7 bases stayed unmatched. This CDR3 contains 14 residues. Germline V gene data show CDR1 as SGHRS and CDR2 as YFSETQ. Here the CDR3 reads CASSVRDSVYEQYF. The CDR3 bases are TGCGCCAGCAGCGTGAGGGACAGCGTCTACGAGCAGTACTTC.

The rearrangement uses TRBV27 and TRBJ1-5; TRBD1 might be the D (6 bases). V shed 5 bases and J shed 5 bases, with 16 bases lying between them. The CDR3 loop spans 15 amino acids. Germline V gene lookup returns CDR1 MNHEY and CDR2 SMNVEV (reference sequence). The CDR3 region is CASSLTGFSYQPQHF. In DNA, the CDR3 is TGTGCCAGCAGTCTTACAGGGTTTTCATATCAGCCCCAGCATTTT.

The chain combines TRBV7-9 with TRBJ2-1; D not resolved. The CDR3 is 11 amino acids. From germline, CDR1 is SEHNR and CDR2 FQNEAQ (reference sequence). The germline V and J ends were trimmed by 3 bases and 7 bases, with 4 bases remaining between them. The CDR3 DNA reads TGTGCCAGCAGCTTCCAAAATGAGCAGTTCTTC. Its protein product is CASSFQNEQFF. The full variable domain, with the rest looked up from reference TRBV7-9 and TRBJ2-1, is DTGVSQNPRHKITKRGQNVTFRCDPISEHNRLYWYRQTLGQGPEFLTYFQNEAQLEKSRLLSDRFSAERPKGSFSTLEIQRTEQGDSAMYLCASSFQNEQFFGPGTRLTVL.

This clone was seen only a few times. The rearrangement uses TRBV6-5 and TRBJ2-1; no firm D call. CDR1 and CDR2 from the germline V gene are MNHEY and SVGAGI. The CDR3 is 13 residues long. V shed 2 bases and J shed 13 bases, with 15 bases lying between them. The CDR3 coding sequence is TGTGCCAGCAGTTACCAGAGGCAGGCGTTTCAGTTCTTC. This translates into CASSYQRQAFQFF.

This clone was seen just once. The chain combines TRBV19 with TRBJ2-2; 9 positions match TRBD1. V was pared by 6 bases and J by 4 bases, with 6 bases of the junction left unmatched. In germline, CDR1 is LNHDA, CDR2 SQIVND (reference sequence). The CDR3 contains 15 residues. Here the CDR3 reads CASRRDRVGTGELFF. In DNA form, the CDR3 reads TGTGCCAGTAGAAGGGACAGGGTAGGCACCGGGGAGCTGTTTTTT.

This chain joins TRBV4-3 and TRBJ1-4, with 9 bases that match TRBD1. Germline V CDR1 and CDR2: LGHNA, YSLEER. CDR3 length: 15 residues. The J segment lost 5 bases and the V segment lost 2 bases, leaving 3 bases of the junction unmatched. CDR3 loop: CASSQYRGRNEKLFF. DNA of the CDR3: TGCGCCAGCAGCCAATACAGGGGGCGGAATGAAAAACTGTTTTTT.

V is TRBV6-5 and J is TRBJ1-2, with D possibly TRBD1 on 6 matching bases. Germline assignment: CDR1 MNHEY and CDR2 SVGAGI. This CDR3 spans 15 amino acids. V dropped 6 bases and J dropped 4 bases, with 18 bases sitting between them. The CDR3 is CASRDGGGGSYGYTF. The CDR3 DNA follows: TGTGCCAGCAGGGATGGGGGCGGTGGTAGCTATGGCTACACCTTC.

V and J are TRBV4-1 and TRBJ1-4; D perhaps matches TRBD1 (5 bases). The germline gives CDR1 MGHRA, CDR2 YSYEKL. Deletions cut 9 bases from V and 4 bases from J, with 18 bases between. This CDR3 contains 15 residues. Here the CDR3 reads CASNYRGTDNEKLFF. CDR3 DNA: TGCGCCAGTAACTATCGTGGGACGGATAATGAAAAACTGTTTTTT.

The chain is built from TRBV7-3 and TRBJ1-1; weak D call: TRBD1 (5 bases). CDR1 and CDR2 (germline): SGHTA, FQGTGA. The CDR3 consists of 13 residues. Trimming cost V 8 bases and J 0 bases, with 10 bases left between them. For the CDR3, the DNA is TGTGCCAGCCGGGAGGGGTTGAACACTGAAGCTTTCTTT. This gives the protein CASREGLNTEAFF.

The chain joins TRBV18 to TRBJ2-7, with D perhaps TRBD1 (6 bases). Germline values: CDR1 KGHSH, CDR2 LQKENI. Trimming pared 3 bases from V and 2 bases from J, leaving 11 bases between. The CDR3 is 14 amino acids. This CDR3 reads CASSPGAETYEQYF. CDR3 coding DNA: TGTGCCAGCTCACCGGGGGCAGAGACCTACGAGCAGTACTTC.

The chain combines TRBV9 with TRBJ1-4; 9 nucleotides align to TRBD1. In germline, CDR1 is SGDLS, CDR2 YYNGEE. The CDR3 spans 15 residues. V lost 4 bases to trimming and J lost 8 bases; unmatched junction nucleotides: 9. CDR3 nucleotide sequence: TGTGCCAGCAGCACCTCGACAGGGGGGCGAGAAAAACTGTTTTTT. This codes for CASSTSTGGREKLFF.

This chain connects TRBV27 to TRBJ1-5; maybe TRBD1 (5 bases). This CDR3 is 15 amino acids long. The V end was cut by 3 bases, the J end by 2 bases, with 11 bases between. CDR1 is MNHEY, CDR2 SMNVEV, per germline (reference sequence). The CDR3 reads CASSFAGRRNQPQHF. DNA for the CDR3: TGTGCCAGCAGTTTCGCAGGGAGGCGCAATCAGCCCCAGCATTTT.

The chain joins TRBV27 to TRBJ2-5, with D maybe TRBD2 (6 bases). This CDR3 comprises 15 residues. Germline assignment: CDR1 MNHEY and CDR2 SMNVEV (reference sequence). Trimming pared 1 base from V and 5 bases from J, leaving 14 bases between. The CDR3 region has the DNA TGTGCCAGCAGTTTATGGCAGGGAGGAGGTGAGACCCAGTACTTC. Residues: CASSLWQGGGETQYF.

The chain is built from TRBV10-3 and TRBJ2-6; D gene ambiguous. V lost 3 bases and J 0 bases, leaving 3 bases between the germline ends. CDR1 is ENHRY, CDR2 SYGVKD, per germline. The CDR3 is 14 amino acids. CDR3 sequence reads: CAISDSSGANVLTF. In nucleotides, the CDR3 is TGTGCCATCAGTGACAGCTCTGGGGCCAACGTCCTGACTTTC.